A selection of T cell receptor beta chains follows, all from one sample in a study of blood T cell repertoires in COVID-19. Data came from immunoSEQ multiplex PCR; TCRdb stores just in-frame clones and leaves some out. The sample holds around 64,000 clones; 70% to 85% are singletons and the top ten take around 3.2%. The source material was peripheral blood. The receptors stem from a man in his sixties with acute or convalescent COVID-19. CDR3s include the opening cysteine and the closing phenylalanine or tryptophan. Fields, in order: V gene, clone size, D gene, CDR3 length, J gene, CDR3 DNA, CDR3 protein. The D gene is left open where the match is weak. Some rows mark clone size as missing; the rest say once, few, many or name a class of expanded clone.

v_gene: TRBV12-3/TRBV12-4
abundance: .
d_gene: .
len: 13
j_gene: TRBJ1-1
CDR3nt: TGTGCCAGCAGAAGGGGGGGGTACACTGAAGCTTTCTTT
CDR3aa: CASRRGGYTEAFF

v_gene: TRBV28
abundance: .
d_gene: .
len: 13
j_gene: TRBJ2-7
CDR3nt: TGTGCCAGCAGTCCCCGTTGGGGCGACGAGCAGTACTTC
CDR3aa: CASSPRWGDEQYF

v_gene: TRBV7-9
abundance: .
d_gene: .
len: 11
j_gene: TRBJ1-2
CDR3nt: TGTGCCAGCAGCCTTTTCGGGGGCTACACCTTC
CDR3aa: CASSLFGGYTF

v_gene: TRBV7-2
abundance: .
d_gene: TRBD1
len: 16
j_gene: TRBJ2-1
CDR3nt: TGTGCCAGCAGCTTAGCCGGGACAGAATCCTACAATGAGCAGTTCTTC
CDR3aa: CASSLAGTESYNEQFF

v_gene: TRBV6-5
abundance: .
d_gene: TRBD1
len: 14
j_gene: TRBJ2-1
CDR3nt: TGTGCCAGCAGTCTCCGGGACAGGGACAGTGAGCAGTTCTTC
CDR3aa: CASSLRDRDSEQFF

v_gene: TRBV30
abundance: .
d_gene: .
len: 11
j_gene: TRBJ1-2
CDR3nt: TGTGCCTTTCCAGGGTATTATGGCTACACCTTC
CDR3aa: CAFPGYYGYTF

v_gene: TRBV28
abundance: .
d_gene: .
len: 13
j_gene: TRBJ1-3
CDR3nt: TGTGCCAGCACGGTTGCAGGCCGGCACACCATATATTTT
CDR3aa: CASTVAGRHTIYF

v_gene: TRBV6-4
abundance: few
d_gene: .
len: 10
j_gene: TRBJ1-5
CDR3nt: TGTGCCAGCCTACAGGTTCGGCTGCATTTT
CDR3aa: CASLQVRLHF

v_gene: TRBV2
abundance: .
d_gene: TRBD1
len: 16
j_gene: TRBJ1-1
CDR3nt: TGTGCCAGCAGGCCCCGGGACAGGAGCATAAACACTGAAGCTTTCTTT
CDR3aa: CASRPRDRSINTEAFF

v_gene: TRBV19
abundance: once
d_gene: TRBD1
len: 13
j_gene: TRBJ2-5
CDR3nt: TGTGCCAGCAAACAGGGGGCACAAGAGACCCAGTACTTC
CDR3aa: CASKQGAQETQYF

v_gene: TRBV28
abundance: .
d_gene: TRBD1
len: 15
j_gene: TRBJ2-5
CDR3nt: TGTGCCAGCAACGGGGACAGGGCGGTAGGGGAGACCCAGTACTTC
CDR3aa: CASNGDRAVGETQYF

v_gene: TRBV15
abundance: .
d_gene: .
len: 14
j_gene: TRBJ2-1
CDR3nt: TGTGCCACCAGCAGAGATAGCTTCATGCGTGAGCAGTTCTTC
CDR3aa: CATSRDSFMREQFF

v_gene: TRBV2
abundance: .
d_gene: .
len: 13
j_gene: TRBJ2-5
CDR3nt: TGTGCCAGCACCTCCGGGACACGGGGGGACCAGTACTTC
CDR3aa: CASTSGTRGDQYF

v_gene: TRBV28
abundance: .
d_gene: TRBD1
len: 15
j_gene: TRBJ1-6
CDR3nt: TGTGCCAGCAGTCGAGGTAACAGGGGACAGTCACCCCTCCACTTT
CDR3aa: CASSRGNRGQSPLHF

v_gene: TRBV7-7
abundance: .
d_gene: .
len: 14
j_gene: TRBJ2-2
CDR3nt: TGTGCCAGCAGCTTTGGGGGCACCGCCGGGGAGCTGTTTTTT
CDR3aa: CASSFGGTAGELFF

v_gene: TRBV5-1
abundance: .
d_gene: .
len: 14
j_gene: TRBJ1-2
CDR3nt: TGCGCCAGCAGCTTCTTTACAGGGAACTATGGCTACACCTTC
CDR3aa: CASSFFTGNYGYTF

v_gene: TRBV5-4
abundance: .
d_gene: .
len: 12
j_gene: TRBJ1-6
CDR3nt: TGTGCCAGCAGCCGGGACACCGGCACCCTCCACTTT
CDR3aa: CASSRDTGTLHF

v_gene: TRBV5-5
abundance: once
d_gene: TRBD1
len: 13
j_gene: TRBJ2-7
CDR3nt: TGTGCCAGCAGCCGGGACAGAGTCTACGAGCAGTACTTC
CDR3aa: CASSRDRVYEQYF

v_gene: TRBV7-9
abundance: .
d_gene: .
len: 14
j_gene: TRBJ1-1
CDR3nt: TGTGCCAGCAGCCCGAGGGTAGGCTACGCTGAAGCTTTCTTT
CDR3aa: CASSPRVGYAEAFF

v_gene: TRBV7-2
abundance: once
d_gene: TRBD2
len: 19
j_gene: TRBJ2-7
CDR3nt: TGTGCCAGCAGCCGCCTGGGGGGACTAGCGAGACCAAGCTCCTACGAGCAGTACTTC
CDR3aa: CASSRLGGLARPSSYEQYF

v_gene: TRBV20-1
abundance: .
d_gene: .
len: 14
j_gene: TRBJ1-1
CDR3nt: TGCAGTGCTAGTTCTGGGCCGACTACCACTGAAGCTTTCTTT
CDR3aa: CSASSGPTTTEAFF

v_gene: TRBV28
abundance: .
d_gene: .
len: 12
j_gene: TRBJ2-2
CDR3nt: TGTGCCAGCATTCATCACACCGGGGAGCTGTTTTTT
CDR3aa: CASIHHTGELFF

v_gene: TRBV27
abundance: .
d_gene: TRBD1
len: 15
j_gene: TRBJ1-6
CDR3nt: TGTGCCAGCAGTTTGGGACAGGGGGGTAATTCACCCCTCCACTTT
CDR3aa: CASSLGQGGNSPLHF

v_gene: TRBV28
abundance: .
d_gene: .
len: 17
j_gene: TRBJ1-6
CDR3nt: TGTGCCAGCAGTTCGCCCTACGGGTTCTCCTATAATTCACCCCTCCACTTT
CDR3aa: CASSSPYGFSYNSPLHF

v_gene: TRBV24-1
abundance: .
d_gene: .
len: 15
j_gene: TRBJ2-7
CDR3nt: TGTGCCACCAGTGATCCAACTTCCGGGGGTGTCGAGCAGTACTTC
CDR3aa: CATSDPTSGGVEQYF

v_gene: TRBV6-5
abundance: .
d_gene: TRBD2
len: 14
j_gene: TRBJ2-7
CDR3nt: TGTGCCAGCAGCCCGACTAGCGGCTCGTACGAGCAGTACTTC
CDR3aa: CASSPTSGSYEQYF

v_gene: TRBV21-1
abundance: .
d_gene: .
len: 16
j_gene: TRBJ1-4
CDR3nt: TGTGCCAGCAGCCGCCCTTCTCAGAAATCTAATGAAAAACTGTTTTTT
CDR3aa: CASSRPSQKSNEKLFF

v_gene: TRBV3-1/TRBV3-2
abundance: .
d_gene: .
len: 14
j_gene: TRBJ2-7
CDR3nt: TGTGCCAGCAGCCAGCAGGGATTGGCCTACGAGCAGTACTTC
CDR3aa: CASSQQGLAYEQYF

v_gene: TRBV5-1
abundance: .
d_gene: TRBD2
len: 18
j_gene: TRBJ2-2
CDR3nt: TGCGCCAGCAGCTTGCTCTCTAGCGGGAGGCCGAACACCGGGGAGCTGTTTTTT
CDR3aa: CASSLLSSGRPNTGELFF

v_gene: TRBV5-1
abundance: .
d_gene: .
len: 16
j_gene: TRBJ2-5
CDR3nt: TGCGCCAGCAGCTTGCGGGTCGGAGGGTTTGGGGAGACCCAGTACTTC
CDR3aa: CASSLRVGGFGETQYF

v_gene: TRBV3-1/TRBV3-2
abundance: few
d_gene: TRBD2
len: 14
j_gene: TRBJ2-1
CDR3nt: TGTGCCAGCAGCCTGGCTAGCGGGAGACGAGAGCAGTTCTTC
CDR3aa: CASSLASGRREQFF

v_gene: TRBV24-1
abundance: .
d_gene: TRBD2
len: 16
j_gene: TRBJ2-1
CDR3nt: TGTGCCACCAGCAGCCCTTCGGGGGGGACCTACAATGAGCAGTTCTTC
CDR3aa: CATSSPSGGTYNEQFF

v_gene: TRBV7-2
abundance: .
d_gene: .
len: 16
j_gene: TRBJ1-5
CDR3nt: TGTGCCAGCAGCCCGATCCTCAAGGACGCAGGGGCCGCCCAGCATTTT
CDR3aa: CASSPILKDAGAAQHF

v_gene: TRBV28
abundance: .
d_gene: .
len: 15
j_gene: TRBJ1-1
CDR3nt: TGTGCCAGCAGTCCGTGGGCAGGGAAGATGTCTGAAGCTTTCTTT
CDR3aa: CASSPWAGKMSEAFF

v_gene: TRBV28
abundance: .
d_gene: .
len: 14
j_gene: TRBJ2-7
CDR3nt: TGTGCCAGCAGTAATGGACTAAGAATCTACGAGCAGTACTTC
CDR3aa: CASSNGLRIYEQYF

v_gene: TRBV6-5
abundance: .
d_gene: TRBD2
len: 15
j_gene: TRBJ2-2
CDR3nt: TGTGCCAGCAGTTCCGGGACTAGCGGGAGCGGGGAGCTGTTTTTT
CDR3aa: CASSSGTSGSGELFF

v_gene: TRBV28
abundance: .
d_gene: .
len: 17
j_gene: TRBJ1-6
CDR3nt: TGTGCCAGCATAGCAGTGGGGGGAAGATCCTATAATTCACCCCTCCACTTT
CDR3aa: CASIAVGGRSYNSPLHF